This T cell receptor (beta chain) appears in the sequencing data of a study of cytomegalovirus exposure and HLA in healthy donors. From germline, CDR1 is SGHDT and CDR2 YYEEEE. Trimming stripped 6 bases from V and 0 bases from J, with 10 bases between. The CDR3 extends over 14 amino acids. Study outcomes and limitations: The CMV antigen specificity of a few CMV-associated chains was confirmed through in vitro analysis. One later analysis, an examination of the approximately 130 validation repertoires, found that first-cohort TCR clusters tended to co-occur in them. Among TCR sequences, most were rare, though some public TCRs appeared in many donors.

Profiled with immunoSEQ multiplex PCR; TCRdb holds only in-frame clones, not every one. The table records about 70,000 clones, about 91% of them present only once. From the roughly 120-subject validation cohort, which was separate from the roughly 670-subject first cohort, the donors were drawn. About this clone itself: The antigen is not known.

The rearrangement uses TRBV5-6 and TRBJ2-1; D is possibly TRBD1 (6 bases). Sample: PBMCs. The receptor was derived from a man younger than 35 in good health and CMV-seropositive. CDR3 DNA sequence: TGTGCCAGCAACCAGGGGAGCTCCTACAATGAGCAGTTCTTC. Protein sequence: CASNQGSSYNEQFF. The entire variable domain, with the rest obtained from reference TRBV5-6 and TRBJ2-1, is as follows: DAGVTQSPTHLIKTRGQQVTLRCSPKSGHDTVSWYQQALGQGPQFIFQYYEEEERQRGNFPDRFSGHQFPNYSSELNVNALLLGDSALYLCASNQGSSYNEQFFGPGTRLTVL.